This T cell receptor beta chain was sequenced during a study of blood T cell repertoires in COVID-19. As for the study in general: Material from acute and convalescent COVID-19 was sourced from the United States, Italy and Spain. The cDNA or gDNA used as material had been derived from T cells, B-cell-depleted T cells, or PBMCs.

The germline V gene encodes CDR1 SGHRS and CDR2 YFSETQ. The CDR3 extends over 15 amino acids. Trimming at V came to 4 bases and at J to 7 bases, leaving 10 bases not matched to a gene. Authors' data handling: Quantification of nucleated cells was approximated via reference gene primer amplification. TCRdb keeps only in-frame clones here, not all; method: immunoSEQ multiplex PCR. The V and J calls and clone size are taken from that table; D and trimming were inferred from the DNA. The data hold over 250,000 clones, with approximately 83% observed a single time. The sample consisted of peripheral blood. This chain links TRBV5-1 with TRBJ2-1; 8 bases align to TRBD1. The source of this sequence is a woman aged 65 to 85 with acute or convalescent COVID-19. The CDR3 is CASSIGQGIGNEQFF. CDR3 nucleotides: TGCGCCAGCAGCATAGGACAGGGTATCGGAAATGAGCAGTTCTTC.